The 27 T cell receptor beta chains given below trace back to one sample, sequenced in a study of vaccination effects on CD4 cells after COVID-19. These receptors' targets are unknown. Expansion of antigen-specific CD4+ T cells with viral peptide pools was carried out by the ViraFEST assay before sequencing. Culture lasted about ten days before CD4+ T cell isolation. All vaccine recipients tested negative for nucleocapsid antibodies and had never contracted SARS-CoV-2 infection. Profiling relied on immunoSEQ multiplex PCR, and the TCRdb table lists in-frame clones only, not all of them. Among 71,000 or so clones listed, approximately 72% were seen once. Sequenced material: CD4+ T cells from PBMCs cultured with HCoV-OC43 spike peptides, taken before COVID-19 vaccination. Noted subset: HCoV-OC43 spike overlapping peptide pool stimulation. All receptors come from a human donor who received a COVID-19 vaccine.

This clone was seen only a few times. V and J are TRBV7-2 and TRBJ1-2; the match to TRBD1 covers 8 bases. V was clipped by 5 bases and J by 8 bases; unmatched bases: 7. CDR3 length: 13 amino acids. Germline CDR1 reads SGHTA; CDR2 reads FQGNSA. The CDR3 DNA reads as TGTGCCAGCAGCCAGGACAGGGCACTGGGCTACACCTTC. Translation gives CASSQDRALGYTF.

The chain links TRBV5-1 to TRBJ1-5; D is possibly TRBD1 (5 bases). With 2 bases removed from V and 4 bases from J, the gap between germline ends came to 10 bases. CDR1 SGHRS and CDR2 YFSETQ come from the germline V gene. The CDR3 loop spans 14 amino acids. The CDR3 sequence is CASSFDSRNQPQHF. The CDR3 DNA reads TGCGCCAGCAGCTTCGACAGTAGGAATCAGCCCCAGCATTTT.

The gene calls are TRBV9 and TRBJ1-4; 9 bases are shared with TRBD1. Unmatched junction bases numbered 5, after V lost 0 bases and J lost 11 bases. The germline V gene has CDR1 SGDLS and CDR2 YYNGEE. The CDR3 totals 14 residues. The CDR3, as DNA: TGTGCCAGCAGCGTAGAAACAGGGGGCGGGAAACTGTTTTTT. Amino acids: CASSVETGGGKLFF.

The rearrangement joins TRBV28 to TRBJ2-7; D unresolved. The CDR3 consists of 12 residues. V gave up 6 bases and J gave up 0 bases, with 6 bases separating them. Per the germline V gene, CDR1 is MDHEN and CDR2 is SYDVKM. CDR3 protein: CASSLSSYEQYV. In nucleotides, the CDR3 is TGTGCCAGCAGCCTCAGCTCCTACGAGCAGTACGTC.

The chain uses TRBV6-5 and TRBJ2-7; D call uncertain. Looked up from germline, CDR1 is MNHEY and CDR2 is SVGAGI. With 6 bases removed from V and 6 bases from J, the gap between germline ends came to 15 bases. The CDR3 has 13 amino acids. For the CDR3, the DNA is TGTGCCAGCAGAGACCCCCTCCTTCGCGAGCAGTACGTC. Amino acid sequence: CASRDPLLREQYV.

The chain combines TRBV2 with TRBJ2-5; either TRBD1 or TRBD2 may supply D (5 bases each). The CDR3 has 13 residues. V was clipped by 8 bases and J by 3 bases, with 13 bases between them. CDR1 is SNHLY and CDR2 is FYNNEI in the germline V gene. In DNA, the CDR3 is TGTGCCAGCGCCGGGACCTTAGAAGAGACCCAGTACTTC. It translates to CASAGTLEETQYF.

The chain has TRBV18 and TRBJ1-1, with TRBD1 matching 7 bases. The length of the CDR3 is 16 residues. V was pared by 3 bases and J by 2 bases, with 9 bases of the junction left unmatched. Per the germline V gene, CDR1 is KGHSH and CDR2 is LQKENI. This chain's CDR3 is CASSPLPRQGNTEAFF. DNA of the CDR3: TGTGCCAGCTCACCGCTGCCGAGACAGGGAAACACTGAAGCTTTCTTT. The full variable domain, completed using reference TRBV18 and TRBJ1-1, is NAGVMQNPRHLVRRRGQEARLRCSPMKGHSHVYWYRQLPEEGLKFMVYLQKENIIDESGMPKERFSAEFPKEGPSILRIQQVVRGDSAAYFCASSPLPRQGNTEAFFGQGTRLTVV.

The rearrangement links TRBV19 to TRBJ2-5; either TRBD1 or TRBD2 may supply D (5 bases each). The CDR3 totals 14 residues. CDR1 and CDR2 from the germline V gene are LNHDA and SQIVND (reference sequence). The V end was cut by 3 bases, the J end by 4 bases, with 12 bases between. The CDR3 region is CASSMSGTPETQYF. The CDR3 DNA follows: TGTGCCAGTAGTATGTCAGGGACCCCAGAGACCCAGTACTTC.

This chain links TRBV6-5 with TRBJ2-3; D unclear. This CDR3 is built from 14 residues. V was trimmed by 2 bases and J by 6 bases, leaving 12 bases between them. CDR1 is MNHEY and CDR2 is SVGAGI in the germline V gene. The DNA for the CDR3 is TGTGCCAGCAGTTACCGGGTGCGTAGGGATACGCAGTATTTT. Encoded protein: CASSYRVRRDTQYF.

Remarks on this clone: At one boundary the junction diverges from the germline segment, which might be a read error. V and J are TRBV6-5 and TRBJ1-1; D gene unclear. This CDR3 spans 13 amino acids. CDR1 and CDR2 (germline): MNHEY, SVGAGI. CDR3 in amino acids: CASSVTRNTKAFF. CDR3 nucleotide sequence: TGTGCCAGCAGCGTGACACGGAACACTAAAGCTTTCTTT.

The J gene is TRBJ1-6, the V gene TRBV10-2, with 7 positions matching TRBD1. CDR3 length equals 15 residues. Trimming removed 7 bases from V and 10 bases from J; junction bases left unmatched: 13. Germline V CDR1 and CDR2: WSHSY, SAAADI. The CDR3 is CASNAGRGQGSPLHF. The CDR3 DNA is TGCGCCAGCAACGCGGGGAGGGGGCAGGGATCACCCCTCCACTTT.

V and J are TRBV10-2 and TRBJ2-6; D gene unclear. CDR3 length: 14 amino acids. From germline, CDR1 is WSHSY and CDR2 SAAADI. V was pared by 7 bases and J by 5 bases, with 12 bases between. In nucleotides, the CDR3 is TGCGCCAGCACCGGCCAAGGGTGGGCCAACGTCCTGACTTTC. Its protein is CASTGQGWANVLTF.

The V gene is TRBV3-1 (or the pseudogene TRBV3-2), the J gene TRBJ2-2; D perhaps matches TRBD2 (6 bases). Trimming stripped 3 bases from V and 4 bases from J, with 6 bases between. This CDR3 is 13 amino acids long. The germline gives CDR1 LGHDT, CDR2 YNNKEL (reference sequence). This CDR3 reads CASSQGGTGELFF. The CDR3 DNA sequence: TGTGCCAGCAGCCAGGGAGGCACCGGGGAGCTGTTTTTT.

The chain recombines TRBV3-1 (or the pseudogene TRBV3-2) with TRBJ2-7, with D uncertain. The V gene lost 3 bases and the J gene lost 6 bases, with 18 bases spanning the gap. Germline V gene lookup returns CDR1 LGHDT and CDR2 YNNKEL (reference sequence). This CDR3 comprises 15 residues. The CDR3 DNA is TGTGCCAGCAGCCATTTAGGTGACCTCCCCAGCGAGCAGTACGTC. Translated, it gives CASSHLGDLPSEQYV.

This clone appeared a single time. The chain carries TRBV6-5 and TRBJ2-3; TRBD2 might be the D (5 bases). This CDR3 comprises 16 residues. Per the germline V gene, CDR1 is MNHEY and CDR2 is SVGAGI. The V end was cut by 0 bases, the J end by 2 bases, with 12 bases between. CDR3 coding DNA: TGTGCCAGCAGTTACTCATCTGGACTGAACACAGATACGCAGTATTTT. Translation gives CASSYSSGLNTDTQYF.

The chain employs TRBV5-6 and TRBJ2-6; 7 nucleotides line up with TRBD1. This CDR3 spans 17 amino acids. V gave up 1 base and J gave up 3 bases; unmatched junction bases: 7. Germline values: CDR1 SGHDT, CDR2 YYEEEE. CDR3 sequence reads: CASSLRGQLVGANVLTF. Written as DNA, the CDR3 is TGTGCCAGCAGCTTGAGGGGGCAGCTAGTTGGGGCCAACGTCCTGACTTTC. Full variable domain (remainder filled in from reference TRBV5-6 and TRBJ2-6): DAGVTQSPTHLIKTRGQQVTLRCSPKSGHDTVSWYQQALGQGPQFIFQYYEEEERQRGNFPDRFSGHQFPNYSSELNVNALLLGDSALYLCASSLRGQLVGANVLTFGAGSRLTVL.

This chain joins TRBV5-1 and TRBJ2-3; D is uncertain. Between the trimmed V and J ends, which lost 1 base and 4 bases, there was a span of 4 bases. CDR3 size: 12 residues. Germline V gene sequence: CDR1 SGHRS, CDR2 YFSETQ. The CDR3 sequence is CASSLNADTQYF. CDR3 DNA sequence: TGCGCCAGCAGCTTGAATGCAGATACGCAGTATTTT.

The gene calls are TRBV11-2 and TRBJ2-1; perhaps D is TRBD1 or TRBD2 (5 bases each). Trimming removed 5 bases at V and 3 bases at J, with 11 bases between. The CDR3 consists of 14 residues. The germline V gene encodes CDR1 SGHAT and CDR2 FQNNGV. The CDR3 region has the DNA TGTGCCAGCAGCCTAGGGACGGGCTACAATGAGCAGTTCTTC. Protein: CASSLGTGYNEQFF.

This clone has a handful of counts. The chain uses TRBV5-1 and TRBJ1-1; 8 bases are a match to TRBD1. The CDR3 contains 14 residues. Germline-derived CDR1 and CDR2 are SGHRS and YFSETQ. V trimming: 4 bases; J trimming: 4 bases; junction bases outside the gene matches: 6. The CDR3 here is CASSVGQAGTEAFF. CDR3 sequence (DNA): TGCGCCAGCAGCGTGGGACAGGCAGGCACTGAAGCTTTCTTT.

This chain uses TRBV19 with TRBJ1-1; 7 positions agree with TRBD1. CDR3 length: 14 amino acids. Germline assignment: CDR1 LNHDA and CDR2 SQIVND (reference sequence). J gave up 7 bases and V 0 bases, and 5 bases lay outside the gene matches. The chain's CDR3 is CASSIDPGQVEAFF. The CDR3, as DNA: TGTGCCAGTAGTATAGATCCCGGACAGGTTGAAGCTTTCTTT.

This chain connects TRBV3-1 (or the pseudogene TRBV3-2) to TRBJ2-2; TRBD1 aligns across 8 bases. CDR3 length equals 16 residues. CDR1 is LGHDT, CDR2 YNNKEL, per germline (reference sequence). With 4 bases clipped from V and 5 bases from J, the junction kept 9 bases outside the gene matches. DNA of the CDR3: TGTGCCAGCAGCCCTCAGGGGGCAAGTAGGACCGGGGAGCTGTTTTTT. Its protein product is CASSPQGASRTGELFF.

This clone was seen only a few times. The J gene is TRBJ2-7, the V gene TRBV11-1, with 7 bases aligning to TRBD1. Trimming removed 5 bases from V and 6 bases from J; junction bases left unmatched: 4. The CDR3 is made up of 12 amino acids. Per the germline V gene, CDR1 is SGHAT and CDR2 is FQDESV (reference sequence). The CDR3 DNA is TGTGCCAGCAGCCCAGGGGGTACCGAGCAGTACGTC. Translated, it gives CASSPGGTEQYV.

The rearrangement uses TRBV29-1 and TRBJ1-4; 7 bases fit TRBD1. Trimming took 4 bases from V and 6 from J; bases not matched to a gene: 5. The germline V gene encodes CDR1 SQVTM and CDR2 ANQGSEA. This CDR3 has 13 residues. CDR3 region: CSVVRTGDEKLFF. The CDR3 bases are TGCAGCGTTGTGAGAACAGGGGATGAAAAACTGTTTTTT.

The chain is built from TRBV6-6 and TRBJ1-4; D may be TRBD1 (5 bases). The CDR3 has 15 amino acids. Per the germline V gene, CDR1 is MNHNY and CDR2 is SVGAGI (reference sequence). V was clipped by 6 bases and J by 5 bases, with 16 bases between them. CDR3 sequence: CASSLSGGWNEKLFF. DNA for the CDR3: TGTGCCAGCAGCCTCTCCGGGGGGTGGAATGAAAAACTGTTTTTT.

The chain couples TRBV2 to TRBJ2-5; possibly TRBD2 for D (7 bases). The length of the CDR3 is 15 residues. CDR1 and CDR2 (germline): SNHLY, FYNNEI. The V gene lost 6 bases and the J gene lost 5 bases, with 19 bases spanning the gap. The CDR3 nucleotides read TGTGCCAGCAGCCTCCGGGGAGGGGGGGCCGAGACCCAGTACTTC. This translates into CASSLRGGGAETQYF.

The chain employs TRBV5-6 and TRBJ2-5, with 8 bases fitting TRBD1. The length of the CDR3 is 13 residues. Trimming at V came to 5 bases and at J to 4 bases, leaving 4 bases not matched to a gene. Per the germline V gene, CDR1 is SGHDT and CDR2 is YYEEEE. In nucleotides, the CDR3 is TGTGCCAGCAGTGGGGACAGGTCAGAGACCCAGTACTTC. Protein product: CASSGDRSETQYF. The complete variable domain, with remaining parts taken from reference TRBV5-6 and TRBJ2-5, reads DAGVTQSPTHLIKTRGQQVTLRCSPKSGHDTVSWYQQALGQGPQFIFQYYEEEERQRGNFPDRFSGHQFPNYSSELNVNALLLGDSALYLCASSGDRSETQYFGPGTRLLVL.

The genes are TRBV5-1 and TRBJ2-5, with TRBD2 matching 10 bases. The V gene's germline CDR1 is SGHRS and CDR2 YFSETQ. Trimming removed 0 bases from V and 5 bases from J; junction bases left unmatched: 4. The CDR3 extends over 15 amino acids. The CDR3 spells CASSLVLAGVETQYF. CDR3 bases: TGCGCCAGCAGCTTGGTTCTAGCGGGGGTCGAGACCCAGTACTTC.